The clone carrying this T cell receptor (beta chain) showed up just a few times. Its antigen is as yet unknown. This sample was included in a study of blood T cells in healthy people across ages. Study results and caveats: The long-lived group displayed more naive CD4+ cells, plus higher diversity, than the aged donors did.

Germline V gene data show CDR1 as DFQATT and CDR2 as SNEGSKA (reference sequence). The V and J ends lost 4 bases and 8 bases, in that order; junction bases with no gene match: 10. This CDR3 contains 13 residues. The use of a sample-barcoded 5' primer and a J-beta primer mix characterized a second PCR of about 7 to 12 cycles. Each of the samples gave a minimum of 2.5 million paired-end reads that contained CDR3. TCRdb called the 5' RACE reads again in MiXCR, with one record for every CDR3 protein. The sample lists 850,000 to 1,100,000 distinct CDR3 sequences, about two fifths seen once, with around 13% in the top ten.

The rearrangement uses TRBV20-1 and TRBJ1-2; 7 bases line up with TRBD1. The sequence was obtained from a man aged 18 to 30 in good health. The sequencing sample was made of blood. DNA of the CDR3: TGCAGTGCTACCGGGGAGACAGGGACGGGCTACACCTTC. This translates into CSATGETGTGYTF.